These 7 T cell receptor beta chains originate from one sample sequenced in a study of preoperative IRX-2 immunotherapy in early breast cancer. The treatment was: preoperative locoregional IRX-2 cytokine immunotherapy. Sequencing used immunoSEQ multiplex PCR; TCRdb keeps in-frame clones, though not all of them. Of 900 to 1,500 clones in the sample, approximately 75% are singletons; the top ten hold roughly 7.2%. The starting material was tumor tissue, obtained after IRX-2 immunotherapy. These receptors were taken from a human donor with breast cancer.

The chain employs TRBV11-3 and TRBJ2-5, with 14 bases aligning to TRBD2. Germline-derived CDR1 and CDR2 are SGHNT and YENEEA. The CDR3 is 17 amino acids. The trim removed 5 bases at V and 3 bases at J, leaving 8 bases unmatched. DNA for the CDR3: TGTGCCAGCAGCCCGGGGACTAGCGGGAGCCGGGAAGAGACCCAGTACTTC. It translates to CASSPGTSGSREETQYF.

The V and J genes are TRBV19 and TRBJ1-5, with 7 bases that match TRBD1. This CDR3 is 15 amino acids long. The germline V gene has CDR1 LNHDA and CDR2 SQIVND (reference sequence). Germline trimming cut 5 bases from V and 0 bases from J; bases unmatched to any gene: 4. CDR3: CASSWDSYSNQPQHF. The CDR3 DNA reads as TGTGCCAGTAGTTGGGACAGTTATAGCAATCAGCCCCAGCATTTT.

This clone appeared a single time. The chain recombines TRBV12-5 with TRBJ2-7; D may be TRBD1 or TRBD2 (5 bases each). V was clipped by 1 base and J by 1 base, with 14 bases between them. CDR3 size: 16 residues. Germline V gene data show CDR1 as LGHNT and CDR2 as FRNRAP. In nucleotides, the CDR3 is TGTGCTAGTGGTTTGGACCGGGACGGTGTATCCTACGAGCAGTACTTC. Translation gives CASGLDRDGVSYEQYF.

The gene calls are TRBV16 and TRBJ2-3; no firm D call. The CDR3 sequence is 15 residues long. V gave up 3 bases and J gave up 1 base, with 11 bases separating them. CDR1 and CDR2 from the germline V gene are KGHSY and FQNENV. As DNA, the CDR3 is TGTGCCAGCAGCCATCGCACGCTGGGCACAGATACGCAGTATTTT. It yields the protein CASSHRTLGTDTQYF.

In this sample, this clone turned up a few times. The chain joins TRBV28 to TRBJ1-4; 9 bases agree with TRBD1. The V gene end was trimmed by 6 bases and the J gene end by 10 bases; junction bases not matched to a gene: 9. The germline V gene has CDR1 MDHEN and CDR2 SYDVKM. The CDR3 loop spans 14 amino acids. CDR3 nucleotides: TGTGCCAGCAGCGGCCCGGGACAGGGAGGAAAACTGTTTTTT. It codes for CASSGPGQGGKLFF.

The chain is built from TRBV9 and TRBJ1-2; 7 positions match TRBD1. Germline lookup yields CDR1 SGDLS and CDR2 YYNGEE. The CDR3 contains 15 residues. V was clipped by 4 bases and J by 7 bases; unmatched bases: 13. This CDR3 is CASSPQGQAVLGYTF. In nucleotides, the CDR3 is TGTGCCAGCAGCCCCCAAGGACAGGCGGTTCTTGGCTACACCTTC.

CDR3 coding DNA: TGTGCCAGCAGTTACGATAGGACTAGCGGTTACGAGCAGTACTTC. It codes for CASSYDRTSGYEQYF. The chain employs TRBV6-8 and TRBJ2-7, with 10 bases matching TRBD2. The CDR3 loop spans 15 amino acids. CDR1 MNHGY and CDR2 SAAAGT come from the germline V gene. Losses at the gene ends were 2 bases for V and 4 bases for J; bases not matched to a gene: 5.